The 14 T cell receptor beta chains reported below all come from one sample, sequenced in a study of CD8+CD57+ T cells in acquired aplastic anemia. The study profiled TCR beta VDJ and CDR3 using genomic DNA as template. MiXCR, run by TCRdb on the reads, gives a single entry per CDR3 protein. The sample yields some 44,000 distinct CDR3 sequences, roughly two thirds seen once. The sequenced sample consisted of sorted CD4+, CD8+, or CD8+CD57+ T cells (not recorded which) from PBMCs. The receptor set was obtained from a human donor in good health, serving as a control.

This clonotype appeared many times. This chain uses TRBV4-1 with TRBJ1-3; unclear D gene. This CDR3 comprises 16 residues. Germline V gene sequence: CDR1 MGHRA, CDR2 YSYEKL. V gave up 4 bases and J gave up 4 bases, with 17 bases separating them. The CDR3 loop reads CASSPHFSGAGNTIYF. In DNA form, the CDR3 reads TGCGCCAGCAGCCCTCACTTTTCAGGTGCCGGAAACACCATATATTTT.

Ten or more counts support this clonotype. This chain links TRBV27 with TRBJ2-7; D is unclear. Trimming cost V 2 bases and J 3 bases, with 14 bases left between them. CDR3 size: 15 residues. Germline V gene data show CDR1 as MNHEY and CDR2 as SMNVEV (reference sequence). The chain's CDR3 is CASSLTKLTVYEQYF. DNA of the CDR3: TGTGCCAGCAGTTTAACGAAGTTAACAGTCTACGAGCAGTACTTC.

The chain is built from TRBV29-1 and TRBJ2-7; no clear D gene. With 1 base removed from V and 0 bases from J, the gap between germline ends came to 7 bases. Germline CDR1 and CDR2: SQVTM and ANQGSEA. The CDR3 spans 13 residues. The CDR3 DNA reads as TGCAGCGTTGAAGCACCGCACTCCTACGAGCAGTACTTC. Protein sequence: CSVEAPHSYEQYF.

This rearrangement joins TRBV7-3 to TRBJ1-1, with a possible D match to TRBD1 (6 bases). V lost 5 bases to trimming and J lost 3 bases, with 10 bases between them. CDR1 and CDR2 from the germline V gene are SGHTA and FQGTGA. The CDR3 sequence is 13 residues long. This CDR3 reads CASSGGGYTEAFF. CDR3 DNA: TGTGCCAGCAGCGGCGGGGGCTACACTGAAGCTTTCTTT. Together with reference TRBV7-3 and TRBJ1-1, the CDR3 gives the full variable domain: GAGVSQTPSNKVTEKGKYVELRCDPISGHTALYWYRQSLGQGPEFLIYFQGTGAADDSGLPNDRFFAVRPEGSVSTLKIQRTERGDSAVYLCASSGGGYTEAFFGQGTRLTVV.

The chain uses TRBV19 and TRBJ2-6; 9 bases match TRBD1. The CDR3 covers 18 residues. The germline V gene encodes CDR1 LNHDA and CDR2 SQIVND (reference sequence). The ends lost 1 base at V and 1 base at J; junction bases unmatched: 5. In DNA, the CDR3 is TGTGCCAGTAGTATAGCGGGACAGGGACTTTCTGGGGCCAACGTCCTGACTTTC. Amino acid sequence: CASSIAGQGLSGANVLTF.

The V and J genes are TRBV10-1 and TRBJ1-1; a possible D gene is TRBD1 (5 bases). From germline, CDR1 is WNHNN and CDR2 SYGVQD (reference sequence). This CDR3 is built from 14 residues. Deletions cut 5 bases from V and 3 bases from J, with 13 bases between. CDR3 amino acids: CASSLTVGDTEAFF. In DNA form, the CDR3 reads TGCGCCAGCAGTCTGACGGTGGGGGACACTGAAGCTTTCTTT.

CDR3 nucleotide sequence: TGTGCCATCAGTCCAGGAATTCAAGAGACCCAGTACTTC. Residues: CAISPGIQETQYF. The chain recombines TRBV10-3 with TRBJ2-5; D uncertain. Germline-derived CDR1 and CDR2 are ENHRY and SYGVKD. Trimming left V 5 bases short and J 2 bases short, with 9 bases between. The CDR3 is 13 amino acids.

This clonotype is labeled medium-sized. CDR3 region: CAISDLGLEENTGELFF. The CDR3 DNA reads as TGTGCCATCAGTGACCTGGGACTTGAAGAGAACACCGGGGAGCTGTTTTTT. This sequence joins TRBV10-3 and TRBJ2-2, with a possible D match to TRBD2 (6 bases). The CDR3 is 17 residues long. With 3 bases removed from V and 1 base from J, the gap between germline ends came to 15 bases. Germline V gives CDR1 ENHRY, CDR2 SYGVKD.

By proportion, this clonotype is large. The chain is built from TRBV25-1 and TRBJ1-1; D is possibly TRBD1 (6 bases). The V gene's germline CDR1 is MGHDK and CDR2 SYGVNS. There are 14 residues in the CDR3. Trimming left V 4 bases short and J 5 bases short, with 14 bases between. The CDR3: CASSGTGWKTEAFF. In DNA form, the CDR3 reads TGTGCCAGCAGTGGTACAGGGTGGAAAACTGAAGCTTTCTTT.

The chain links TRBV15 to TRBJ2-7; D ambiguous. Germline CDR1 reads LNHNV; CDR2 reads YYDKDF (reference sequence). This CDR3 region has 12 residues. Trimming left V 0 bases short and J 5 bases short, with 5 bases between. The CDR3 loop is CATSRDQDEQYF. The DNA for the CDR3 is TGTGCCACCAGCAGAGATCAGGACGAGCAGTACTTC.

The rearrangement links TRBV7-2 to TRBJ2-5; unclear D gene. CDR1 and CDR2 (germline): SGHTA, FQGNSA. This CDR3 spans 12 amino acids. V lost 2 bases, J lost 5 bases, and 6 bases lay in between. CDR3 amino acids: CASSLLVETQYF. DNA for the CDR3: TGTGCCAGCAGCTTATTGGTCGAGACCCAGTACTTC. The whole variable domain, remainder taken from reference TRBV7-2 and TRBJ2-5, is GAGVSQSPSNKVTEKGKDVELRCDPISGHTALYWYRQSLGQGLEFLIYFQGNSAPDKSGLPSDRFSAERTGGSVSTLTIQRTQQEDSAVYLCASSLLVETQYFGPGTRLLVL.

The chain employs TRBV2 and TRBJ2-7; D gene ambiguous. The germline V gene has CDR1 SNHLY and CDR2 FYNNEI. The CDR3 length is 11 residues. Trimming took 2 bases from V and 5 from J, leaving 4 bases between them. The CDR3 sequence: CASSENHEQYF. CDR3 coding DNA: TGTGCCAGCAGTGAAAACCACGAGCAGTACTTC.

This clonotype has just a few counts. The rearrangement uses TRBV20-1 and TRBJ2-1; D is possibly TRBD1 (6 bases). Germline V lookup: CDR1 DFQATT, CDR2 SNEGSKA (reference sequence). Between the trimmed V and J ends, which lost 3 bases and 4 bases, there was a span of 7 bases. The CDR3 is 12 amino acids. CDR3 sequence: CSASTGYNEQFF. Written as DNA, the CDR3 is TGCAGTGCTAGTACAGGGTACAATGAGCAGTTCTTC.

The rearrangement joins TRBV4-2 to TRBJ2-5, with D possibly TRBD1 on 6 matching bases. Germline V gene lookup returns CDR1 LGHNA and CDR2 YNFKEQ. The CDR3 has 15 amino acids. V was clipped by 5 bases and J by 5 bases, with 18 bases between them. Here the CDR3 reads CASSSTGTLRETQYF. Here the CDR3 DNA reads TGTGCCAGCAGCTCCACCGGGACACTTCGCGAGACCCAGTACTTC.